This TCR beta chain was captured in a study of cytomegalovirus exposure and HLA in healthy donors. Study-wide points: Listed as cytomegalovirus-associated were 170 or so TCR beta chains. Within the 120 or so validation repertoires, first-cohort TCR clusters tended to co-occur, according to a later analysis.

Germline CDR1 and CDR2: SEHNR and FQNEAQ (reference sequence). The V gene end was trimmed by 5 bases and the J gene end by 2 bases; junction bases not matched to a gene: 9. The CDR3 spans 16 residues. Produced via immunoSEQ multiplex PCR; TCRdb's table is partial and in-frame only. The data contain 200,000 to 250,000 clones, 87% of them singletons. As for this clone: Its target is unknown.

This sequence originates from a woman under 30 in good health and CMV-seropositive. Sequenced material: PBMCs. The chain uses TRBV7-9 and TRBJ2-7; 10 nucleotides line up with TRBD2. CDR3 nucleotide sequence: TGTGCCAGCAGCCCCGGAGGGAGCGGGAGGGCCTACGAGCAGTACTTC. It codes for CASSPGGSGRAYEQYF.